This T cell receptor (beta chain) was recovered during a study of CD8+ T cells in alopecia areata. Extraction and reverse transcription of RNA yielded cDNA as the sequencing template. The assay was immunoSEQ multiplex PCR, and TCRdb's table has in-frame clones only and misses some. There are roughly 260,000 clones in the sample, none observed a single time. Sorting of pooled cutaneous lymph node cells was based on CD4, CD8alpha, NKG2D, NKG2ACE and other markers. In the case of this clone: Gene and germline names: mouse. Read data end 3 residues before the CDR3 end; the end is taken from the germline J gene.

From germline, CDR1 is SNHLY and CDR2 FYNGKV (reference sequence). The CDR3 has 10 residues. This sequence was found in a C3H/HeJ mouse with alopecia areata. This strain has MHC haplotype H2-k. The sequencing sample was made of CD4+ T cells sorted from a lymph node. The rearrangement links TRBV3 to TRBJ1-6; a weak D match, TRBD1 (5 bases). TRBJ1-6 is filed as an ORF, its function uncertain. The DNA read from the CDR3 is TGTGCCAGCAGGGCAGGGTAC. It encodes CASRAGY. The CDR3 in full is CASRAGYLYF.